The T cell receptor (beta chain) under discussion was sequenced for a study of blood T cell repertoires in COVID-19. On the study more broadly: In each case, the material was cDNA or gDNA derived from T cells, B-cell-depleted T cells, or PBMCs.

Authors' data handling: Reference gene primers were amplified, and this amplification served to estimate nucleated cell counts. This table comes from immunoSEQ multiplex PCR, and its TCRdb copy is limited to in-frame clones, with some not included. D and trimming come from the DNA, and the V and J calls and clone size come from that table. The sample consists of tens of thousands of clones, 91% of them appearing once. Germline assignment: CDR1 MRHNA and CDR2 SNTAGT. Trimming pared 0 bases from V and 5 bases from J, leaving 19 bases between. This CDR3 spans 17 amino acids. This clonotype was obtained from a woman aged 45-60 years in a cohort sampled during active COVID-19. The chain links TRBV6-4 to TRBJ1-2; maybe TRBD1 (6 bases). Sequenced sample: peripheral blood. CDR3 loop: CASSDSPGRGNLYGYTF. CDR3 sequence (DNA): TGTGCCAGCAGTGACTCCCCCGGCAGGGGAAATCTGTATGGCTACACCTTC.